This T cell receptor beta chain was captured in a study of T cell responses to AZD1222 COVID-19 vaccine. The ends were cut back, 8 bases at V and 0 bases at J, with 12 bases in the middle. The V gene's germline CDR1 is MNHEY and CDR2 SVGAGI. The CDR3 loop spans 14 amino acids. This clone was seen only once. The protocol was immunoSEQ multiplex PCR, while the TCRdb copy is restricted to in-frame clones and leaves out a portion. The sample consists of roughly 120,000 clones, 87% of them appearing once. The clonotype comes from an adult in good health. This chain uses TRBV6-5 with TRBJ2-3; D not certain. Sequences were derived from peripheral blood, sampled on day 0 of AZD1222 vaccination. CDR3 region: CASAPATSTDTQYF. CDR3 coding DNA: TGTGCCAGCGCGCCAGCGACTAGCACAGATACGCAGTATTTT.